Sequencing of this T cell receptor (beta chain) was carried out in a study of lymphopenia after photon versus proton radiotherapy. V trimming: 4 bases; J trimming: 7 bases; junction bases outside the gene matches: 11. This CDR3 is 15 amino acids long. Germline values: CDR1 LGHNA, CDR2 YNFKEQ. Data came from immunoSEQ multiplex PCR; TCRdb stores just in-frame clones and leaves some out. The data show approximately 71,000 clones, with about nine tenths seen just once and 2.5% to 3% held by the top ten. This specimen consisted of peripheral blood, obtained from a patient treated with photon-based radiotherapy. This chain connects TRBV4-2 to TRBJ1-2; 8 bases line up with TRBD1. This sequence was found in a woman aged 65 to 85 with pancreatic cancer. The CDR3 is CASSRSDQGAGGYTF. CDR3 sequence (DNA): TGTGCCAGCAGCCGCAGTGACCAGGGGGCAGGTGGCTACACCTTC.